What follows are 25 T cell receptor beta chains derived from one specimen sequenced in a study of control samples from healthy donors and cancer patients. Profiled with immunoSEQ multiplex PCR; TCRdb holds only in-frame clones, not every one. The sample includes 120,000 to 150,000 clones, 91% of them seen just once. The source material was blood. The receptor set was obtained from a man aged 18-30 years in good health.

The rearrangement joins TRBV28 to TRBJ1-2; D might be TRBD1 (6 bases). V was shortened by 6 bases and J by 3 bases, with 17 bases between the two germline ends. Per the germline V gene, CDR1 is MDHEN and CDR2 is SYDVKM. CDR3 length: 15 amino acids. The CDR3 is CASSLPRGNDYGYTF. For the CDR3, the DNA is TGTGCCAGCAGCCTACCGAGGGGGAATGACTATGGCTACACCTTC.

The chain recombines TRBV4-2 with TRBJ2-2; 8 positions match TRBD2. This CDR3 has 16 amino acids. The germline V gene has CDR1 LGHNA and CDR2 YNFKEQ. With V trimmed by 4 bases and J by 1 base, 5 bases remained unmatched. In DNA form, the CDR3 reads TGTGCCAGCAGCCCCCGGGGGGGTATGAACACCGGGGAGCTGTTTTTT. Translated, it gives CASSPRGGMNTGELFF.

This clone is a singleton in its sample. DNA for the CDR3: TGCGCCAGCAGCCAGGACAGGGTATCCTACAATGAGCAGTTCTTC. This translates into CASSQDRVSYNEQFF. The V and J genes are TRBV5-1 and TRBJ2-1; 8 nucleotides match TRBD1. With 4 bases clipped from V and 1 base from J, the junction kept 4 bases outside the gene matches. Germline V lookup: CDR1 SGHRS, CDR2 YFSETQ. This CDR3 contains 15 residues.

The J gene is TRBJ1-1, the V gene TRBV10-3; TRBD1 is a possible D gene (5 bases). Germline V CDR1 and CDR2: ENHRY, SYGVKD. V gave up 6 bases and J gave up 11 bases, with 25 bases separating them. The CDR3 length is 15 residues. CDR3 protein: CAIRDAGAARGAAFF. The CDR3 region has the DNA TGTGCCATCAGGGATGCTGGGGCAGCCCGAGGTGCGGCTTTCTTT.

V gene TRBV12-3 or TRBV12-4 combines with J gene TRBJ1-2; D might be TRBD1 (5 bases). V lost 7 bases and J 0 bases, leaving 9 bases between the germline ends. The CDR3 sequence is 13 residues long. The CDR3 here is CASKGVTNYGYTF. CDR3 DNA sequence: TGTGCCAGCAAAGGGGTTACTAACTATGGCTACACCTTC.

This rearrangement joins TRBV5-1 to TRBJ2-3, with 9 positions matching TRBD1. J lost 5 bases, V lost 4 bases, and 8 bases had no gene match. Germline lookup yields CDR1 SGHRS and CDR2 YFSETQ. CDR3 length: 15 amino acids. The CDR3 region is CASSTTGGPRDTQYF. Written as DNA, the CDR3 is TGCGCCAGCAGCACGACAGGGGGGCCTCGAGATACGCAGTATTTT. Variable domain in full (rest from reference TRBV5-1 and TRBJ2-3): KAGVTQTPRYLIKTRGQQVTLSCSPISGHRSVSWYQQTPGQGLQFLFEYFSETQRNKGNFPGRFSGRQFSNSRSEMNVSTLELGDSALYLCASSTTGGPRDTQYFGPGTRLTVL.

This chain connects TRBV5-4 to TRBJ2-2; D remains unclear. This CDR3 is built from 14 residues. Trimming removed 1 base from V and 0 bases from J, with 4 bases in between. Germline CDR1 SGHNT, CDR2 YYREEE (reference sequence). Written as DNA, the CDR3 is TGTGCCAGCAGCTTGACAGCGAACACCGGGGAGCTGTTTTTT. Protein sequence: CASSLTANTGELFF.

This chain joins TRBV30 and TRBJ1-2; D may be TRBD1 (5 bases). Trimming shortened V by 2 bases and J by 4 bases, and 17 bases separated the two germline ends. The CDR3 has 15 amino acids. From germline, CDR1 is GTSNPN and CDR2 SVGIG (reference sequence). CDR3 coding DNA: TGTGCCTGGAGTCCCGGTTCAGGGCAGGCCTATGGCTACACCTTC. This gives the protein CAWSPGSGQAYGYTF.

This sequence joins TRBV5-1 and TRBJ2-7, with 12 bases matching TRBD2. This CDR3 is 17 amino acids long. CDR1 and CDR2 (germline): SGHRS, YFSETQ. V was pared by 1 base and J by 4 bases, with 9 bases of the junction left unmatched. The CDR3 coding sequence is TGCGCCAGCAGCTTGTTTAGCCTAGCGGGGGGGAAATACGAGCAGTACTTC. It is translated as CASSLFSLAGGKYEQYF.

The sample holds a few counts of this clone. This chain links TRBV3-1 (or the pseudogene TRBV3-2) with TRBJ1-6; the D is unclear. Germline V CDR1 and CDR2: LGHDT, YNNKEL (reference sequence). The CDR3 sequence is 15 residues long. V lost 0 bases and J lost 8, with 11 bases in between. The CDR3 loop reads CASSQDYSLYSPLHF. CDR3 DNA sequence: TGTGCCAGCAGCCAAGATTACAGCCTTTATTCACCCCTCCACTTT.

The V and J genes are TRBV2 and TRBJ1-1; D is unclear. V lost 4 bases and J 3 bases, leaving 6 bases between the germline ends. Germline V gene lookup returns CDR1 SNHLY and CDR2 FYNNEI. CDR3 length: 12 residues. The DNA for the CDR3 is TGTGCCAGCAGTGTATCTTACACTGAAGCTTTCTTT. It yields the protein CASSVSYTEAFF.

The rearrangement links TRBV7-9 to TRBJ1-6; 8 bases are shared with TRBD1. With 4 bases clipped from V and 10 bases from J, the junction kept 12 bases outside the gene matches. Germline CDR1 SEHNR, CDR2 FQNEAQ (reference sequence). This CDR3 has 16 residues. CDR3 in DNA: TGTGCCAGCAGCTCTCCTTCGCCAGGGGGCTACTCACCCCTCCACTTT. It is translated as CASSSPSPGGYSPLHF.

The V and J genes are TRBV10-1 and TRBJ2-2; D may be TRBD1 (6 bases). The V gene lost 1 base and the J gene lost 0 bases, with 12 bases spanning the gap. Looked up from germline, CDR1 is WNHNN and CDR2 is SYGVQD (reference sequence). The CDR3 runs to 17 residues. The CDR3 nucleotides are TGCGCCAGCAGTGAGTTGCGGACAGCCACGAACACCGGGGAGCTGTTTTTT. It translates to CASSELRTATNTGELFF.

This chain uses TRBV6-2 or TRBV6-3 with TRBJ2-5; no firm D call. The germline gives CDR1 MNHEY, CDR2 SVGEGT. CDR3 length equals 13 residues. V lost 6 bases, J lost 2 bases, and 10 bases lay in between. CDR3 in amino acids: CASSTTLQETQYF. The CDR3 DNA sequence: TGTGCCAGCAGCACAACCTTACAAGAGACCCAGTACTTC.

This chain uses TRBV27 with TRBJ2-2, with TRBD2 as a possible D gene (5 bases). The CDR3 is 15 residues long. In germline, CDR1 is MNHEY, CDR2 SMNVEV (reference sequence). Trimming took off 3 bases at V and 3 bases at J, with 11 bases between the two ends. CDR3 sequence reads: CASSFGLPYTGELFF. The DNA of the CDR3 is TGTGCCAGCAGTTTCGGACTCCCCTACACCGGGGAGCTGTTTTTT.

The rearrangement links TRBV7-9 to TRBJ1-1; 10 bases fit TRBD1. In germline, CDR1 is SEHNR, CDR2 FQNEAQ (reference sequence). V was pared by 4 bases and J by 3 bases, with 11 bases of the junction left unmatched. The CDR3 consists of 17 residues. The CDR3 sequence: CASSSPRDRGGDTEAFF. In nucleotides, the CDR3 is TGTGCCAGCAGCTCCCCCCGGGACAGGGGAGGGGACACTGAAGCTTTCTTT.

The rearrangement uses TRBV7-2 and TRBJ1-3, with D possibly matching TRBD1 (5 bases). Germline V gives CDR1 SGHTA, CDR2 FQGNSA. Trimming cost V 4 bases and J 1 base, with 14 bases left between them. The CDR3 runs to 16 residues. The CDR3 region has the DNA TGTGCCAGCAGCTCTATAGGGGATTTGTCTGGAAACACCATATATTTT. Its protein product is CASSSIGDLSGNTIYF. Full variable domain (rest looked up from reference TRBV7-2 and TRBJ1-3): GAGVSQSPSNKVTEKGKDVELRCDPISGHTALYWYRQSLGQGLEFLIYFQGNSAPDKSGLPSDRFSAERTGGSVSTLTIQRTQQEDSAVYLCASSSIGDLSGNTIYFGEGSWLTVV.

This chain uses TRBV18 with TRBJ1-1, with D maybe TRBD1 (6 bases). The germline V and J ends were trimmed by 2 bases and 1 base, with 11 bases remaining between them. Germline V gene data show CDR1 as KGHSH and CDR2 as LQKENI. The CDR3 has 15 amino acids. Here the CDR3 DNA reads TGTGCCAGCTCACCAGGTCAGGGGCCGAACACTGAAGCTTTCTTT. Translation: CASSPGQGPNTEAFF.

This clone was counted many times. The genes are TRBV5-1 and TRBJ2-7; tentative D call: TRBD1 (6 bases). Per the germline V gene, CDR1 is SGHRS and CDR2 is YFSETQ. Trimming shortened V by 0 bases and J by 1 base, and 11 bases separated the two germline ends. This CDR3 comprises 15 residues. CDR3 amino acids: CASSLEGDTSYEQYF. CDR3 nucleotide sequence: TGCGCCAGCAGCTTGGAGGGGGACACTTCCTACGAGCAGTACTTC.

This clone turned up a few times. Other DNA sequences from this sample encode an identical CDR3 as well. The CDR3 sequence: CASSVGAGSYEQYF. The CDR3 DNA reads as TGTGCCAGCAGCGTAGGGGCGGGGTCCTACGAGCAGTACTTC. The V gene is TRBV9, the J gene TRBJ2-7, with a weak D call TRBD2 (6 bases). V was trimmed by 0 bases and J by 1 base, leaving 8 bases between them. The germline CDR1 and CDR2 sequences are SGDLS and YYNGEE. The CDR3 sequence is 14 residues long. Combining the CDR3 with reference TRBV9 and TRBJ2-7 gives the whole variable domain DSGVTQTPKHLITATGQRVTLRCSPRSGDLSVYWYQQSLDQGLQFLIQYYNGEERAKGNILERFSAQQFPDLHSELNLSSLELGDSALYFCASSVGAGSYEQYFGPGTRLTVT.

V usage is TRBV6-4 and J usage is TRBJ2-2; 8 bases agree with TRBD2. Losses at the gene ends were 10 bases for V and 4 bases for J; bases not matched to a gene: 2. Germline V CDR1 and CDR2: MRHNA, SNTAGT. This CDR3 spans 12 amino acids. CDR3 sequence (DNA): TGTGCCACCACTAGCGGCACCGGGGAGCTGTTTTTT. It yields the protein CATTSGTGELFF.

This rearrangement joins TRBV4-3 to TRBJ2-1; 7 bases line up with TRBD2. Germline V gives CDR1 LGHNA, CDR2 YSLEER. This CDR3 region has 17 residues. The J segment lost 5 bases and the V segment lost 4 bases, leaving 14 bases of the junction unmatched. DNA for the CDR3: TGCGCCAGCAGCCGTGTGTATGGCGGGGGAACAAACAATGAGCAGTTCTTC. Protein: CASSRVYGGGTNNEQFF.

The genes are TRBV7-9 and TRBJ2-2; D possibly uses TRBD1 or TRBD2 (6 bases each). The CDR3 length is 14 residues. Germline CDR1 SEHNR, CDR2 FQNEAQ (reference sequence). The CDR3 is CAGSGASNTGELFF. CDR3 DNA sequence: TGTGCGGGGTCGGGGGCCTCGAACACCGGGGAGCTGTTTTTT.

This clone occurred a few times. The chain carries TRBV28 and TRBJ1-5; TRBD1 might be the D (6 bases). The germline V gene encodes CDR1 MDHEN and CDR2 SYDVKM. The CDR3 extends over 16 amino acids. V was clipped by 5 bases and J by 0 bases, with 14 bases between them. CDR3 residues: CASSPGQRGSNQPQHF. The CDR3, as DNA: TGTGCCAGCAGTCCCGGACAGAGGGGTAGCAATCAGCCCCAGCATTTT.

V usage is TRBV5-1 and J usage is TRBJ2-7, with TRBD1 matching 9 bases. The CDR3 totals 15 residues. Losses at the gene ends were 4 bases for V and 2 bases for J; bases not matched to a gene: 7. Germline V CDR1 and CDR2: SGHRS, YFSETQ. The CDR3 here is CASSPPGTGTYEQYF. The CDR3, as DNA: TGCGCCAGCAGCCCCCCCGGGACAGGGACCTACGAGCAGTACTTC.